A single sample gave rise to the 22 T cell receptor beta chains below, sequenced in a study of T cells in Graves' hyperthyroidism and ophthalmopathy. Authors of the study amplified TCR beta CDR3 regions from RNA transcripts. Researchers ran a first-round RT-PCR on the TCR CDR3 using the HTBI primer set. TCRdb used MiXCR to reprocess the multiplex PCR reads, holding one entry per CDR3 protein. The sample holds around 580,000 distinct CDR3 sequences; over 15% are singletons and the top ten take 15% to 20%. The specimen sequenced was blood. Source of these receptors: a woman aged 18 to 35 with Graves' hyperthyroidism.

There are a few counts of this clonotype. The chain links TRBV18 to TRBJ1-1; 7 nucleotides agree with TRBD1. There are 14 residues in the CDR3. V shed 3 bases and J 4 bases; nucleotides not matched to a gene: 5. Germline V gene sequence: CDR1 KGHSH, CDR2 LQKENI. DNA of the CDR3: TGTGCCAGCTCACCTGAGGGGGCGGTCACTGAAGCTTTCTTT. Amino acids: CASSPEGAVTEAFF.

This clonotype was recorded at least ten times. The rearrangement uses TRBV7-6 and TRBJ2-5; tentatively, D is TRBD2 (6 bases). V lost 2 bases to trimming and J lost 1 base, with 14 bases between them. The CDR3 is made up of 16 amino acids. Germline CDR1 reads SGHVS; CDR2 reads FNYEAQ. CDR3 DNA: TGTGCCAGCAGCTTAAGATGGGAGGACGGCCAAGAGACCCAGTACTTC. The encoded protein is CASSLRWEDGQETQYF.

There are many counts of this clonotype. The V and J genes are TRBV5-1 and TRBJ2-3, with a possible D match to TRBD2 (5 bases). Germline V gene sequence: CDR1 SGHRS, CDR2 YFSETQ. The CDR3 loop spans 16 amino acids. V lost 7 bases, J lost 2 bases, and 20 bases lay in between. In DNA, the CDR3 is TGCGCCAGCGGCCGGGGAGCTAGCAGAACCACAGATACGCAGTATTTT. Translated, it gives CASGRGASRTTDTQYF.

The chain uses TRBV20-1 and TRBJ1-2, with D perhaps TRBD1 (6 bases). CDR3 size: 14 residues. Germline-derived CDR1 and CDR2 are DFQATT and SNEGSKA (reference sequence). Trimming stripped 3 bases from V and 8 bases from J, with 19 bases between. CDR3 sequence (DNA): TGCAGTGCTAGGGAACAGGGACGACTTGTAGGCTACACCTTC. It codes for CSAREQGRLVGYTF.

This rearrangement joins TRBV30 to TRBJ2-7, with 9 bases identical to TRBD2. The CDR3 loop spans 14 amino acids. The V gene end was trimmed by 3 bases and the J gene end by 2 bases; junction bases not matched to a gene: 5. CDR1 and CDR2 from the germline V gene are GTSNPN and SVGIG (reference sequence). The CDR3 bases are TGTGCCTGGAGCAGACTAGCGGAACCCTACGAGCAGTACTTC. This codes for CAWSRLAEPYEQYF.

There are a few counts of this clonotype. The chain carries TRBV27 and TRBJ2-1; 13 bases fit TRBD2. The germline gives CDR1 MNHEY, CDR2 SMNVEV (reference sequence). The CDR3 totals 18 residues. The V and J ends lost 4 bases and 4 bases, in that order; junction bases with no gene match: 10. CDR3 DNA: TGTGCCAGCAGTTACAGGACTAGCGGGAGAACTATTTACAATGAGCAGTTCTTC. Protein product: CASSYRTSGRTIYNEQFF.

This clonotype was recorded at least ten times. The V call is TRBV6-1, the J call TRBJ1-5; 7 bases align to TRBD1. CDR3 length: 14 residues. Germline CDR1 is MNHNS and CDR2 is SASEGT. With 6 bases clipped from V and 7 bases from J, the junction kept 9 bases outside the gene matches. CDR3 coding DNA: TGTGCCAGCAGCCGGAACAGGGGTGCCCAGCCCCAGCATTTT. Translated, it gives CASSRNRGAQPQHF.

This clonotype appeared a few times. The chain joins TRBV7-2 to TRBJ2-1, with 10 bases fitting TRBD2. Germline V CDR1 and CDR2: SGHTA, FQGNSA. The CDR3 loop spans 18 amino acids. V was pared by 5 bases and J by 4 bases, with 14 bases of the junction left unmatched. The chain's CDR3 is CASSPRGLAGGIYNEQFF. The CDR3 DNA reads as TGTGCCAGCAGCCCTAGGGGGTTAGCGGGAGGTATTTACAATGAGCAGTTCTTC.

This clonotype was counted a few times. The gene calls are TRBV19 and TRBJ2-2; D perhaps matches TRBD1 (6 bases). V lost 0 bases and J lost 6, with 11 bases in between. The CDR3 has 15 amino acids. CDR1 is LNHDA and CDR2 is SQIVND in the germline V gene (reference sequence). In DNA form, the CDR3 reads TGTGCCAGTAGTATAGATATACAGGGCCCCGGGGAGCTGTTTTTT. It is translated as CASSIDIQGPGELFF.

The chain combines TRBV24-1 with TRBJ1-5, with a weak D call TRBD1 (5 bases). The CDR3 has 14 amino acids. V lost 9 bases to trimming and J lost 1 base, with 12 bases between them. The germline V gene has CDR1 KGHDR and CDR2 SFDVKD. In nucleotides, the CDR3 is TGTGCCACCGGTAGGGGAACGAGCAATCAGCCCCAGCATTTT. Residues: CATGRGTSNQPQHF.

This chain joins TRBV10-1 and TRBJ2-2; no clear D gene. The CDR3 runs 15 residues. Germline CDR1 reads WNHNN; CDR2 reads SYGVQD (reference sequence). The ends were cut back, 3 bases at V and 2 bases at J, with 10 bases in the middle. CDR3 protein: CASSDIEYNTGELFF. The CDR3 nucleotides read TGCGCCAGCAGTGATATCGAATATAACACCGGGGAGCTGTTTTTT.

As for this clonotype: A read error may explain this, as a much larger clone is one base away. The chain recombines TRBV12-3 or TRBV12-4 with TRBJ2-3; perhaps TRBD2 as D (5 bases). This CDR3 comprises 14 residues. Trimming left V 3 bases short and J 8 bases short, with 15 bases between. The CDR3 reads CASSFGGFIGTQYF. The CDR3, as DNA: TGTGCCAGCAGTTTTGGAGGATTTATAGGTACGCAGTATTTT.

This clonotype was detected ten times or more. V and J are TRBV5-8 and TRBJ1-1; TRBD1 is a possible D gene (5 bases). Trimming removed 4 bases from V and 5 bases from J, with 27 bases in between. CDR1 and CDR2 (germline): SGHTS, YDEGEE. The CDR3 is 18 residues long. CDR3 nucleotides: TGTGCCAGCAGCCCCAGGATCATCGCAATGGGGCGGGGGACTGAAGCTTTCTTT. This gives the protein CASSPRIIAMGRGTEAFF. Full variable domain (missing parts from reference TRBV5-8 and TRBJ1-1): EAGVTQSPTHLIKTRGQQATLRCSPISGHTSVYWYQQALGLGLQFLLWYDEGEERNRGNFPPRFSGRQFPNYSSELNVNALELEDSALYLCASSPRIIAMGRGTEAFFGQGTRLTVV.

There are many counts of this clonotype. The CDR3 DNA follows: TGTGCCAGCAGTTTCGGGTCGGGGCAGTACTTC. Amino acid sequence: CASSFGSGQYF. V and J are TRBV12-3 or TRBV12-4 and TRBJ2-7; D not certain. Trimming removed 3 bases from V and 9 bases from J, with 9 bases in between. The CDR3 consists of 11 residues.

This clonotype has a count of ten or more. The chain carries TRBV28 and TRBJ1-3; 7 bases are shared with TRBD1. CDR3 length: 16 amino acids. The germline CDR1 and CDR2 sequences are MDHEN and SYDVKM. V lost 6 bases and J lost 4; bases outside the gene matches: 12. CDR3 nucleotides: TGTGCCAGCAGGCCTGGTGGGACAGTTGCCGGAAACACCATATATTTT. Its translation: CASRPGGTVAGNTIYF.

The genes are TRBV29-1 and TRBJ1-1; a weak D match, TRBD1 (5 bases). In germline, CDR1 is SQVTM, CDR2 ANQGSEA. This CDR3 contains 13 residues. V was pared by 7 bases and J by 1 base, with 13 bases between. The CDR3: CSGGGGSNTEAFF. The CDR3 region has the DNA TGCAGCGGGGGGGGGGGGTCGAACACTGAAGCTTTCTTT.

This clonotype has ten or more counts. The J gene is TRBJ2-7, the V gene TRBV12-3 or TRBV12-4, with a weak D call TRBD1 (5 bases). The CDR3 covers 14 residues. V was trimmed by 9 bases and J by 2 bases, leaving 17 bases between them. CDR3 region: CASMPSGRTYEQYF. In DNA, the CDR3 is TGTGCCAGTATGCCCTCAGGGCGGACCTACGAGCAGTACTTC.

There are many counts of this clonotype. This rearrangement joins TRBV12-5 to TRBJ2-1; TRBD2 matches 11 bases. With 6 bases clipped from V and 9 bases from J, the junction kept 13 bases outside the gene matches. Per germline, CDR1 LGHNT and CDR2 FRNRAP. This CDR3 has 16 amino acids. In nucleotides, the CDR3 is TGTGCTAGTGGCCCCGGGACTAGCGGCCAACGCGGTGAGCAGTTCTTC. This translates into CASGPGTSGQRGEQFF.

Notes on this clonotype: A clone one base away is much larger, so this may be a read error. Since no conserved phenylalanine or tryptophan closes the CDR3, a read error is the likely cause. The V gene is TRBV24-1, the J gene TRBJ1-3; no clear D. This CDR3 spans 14 amino acids. Germline V lookup: CDR1 KGHDR, CDR2 SFDVKD. V lost 4 bases and J lost 0, with 6 bases in between. In DNA form, the CDR3 reads TGTGCCACCAGTGACCCGCTCTCTGGAAACACCATATATATT. It encodes CATSDPLSGNTIYI.

This clonotype was observed at least ten times. This chain joins TRBV7-8 and TRBJ2-7; D unresolved. Germline loops: CDR1 SGHVS, CDR2 FQNEAQ. Trimming pared 0 bases from V and 2 bases from J, leaving 8 bases between. This CDR3 spans 14 amino acids. The CDR3 nucleotides are TGTGCCAGCAGCTTAGCGAGGACGACCTACGAGCAGTACTTC. The encoded protein is CASSLARTTYEQYF. The full variable domain, completed using reference TRBV7-8 and TRBJ2-7, is GAGVSQSPRYKVAKRGQDVALRCDPISGHVSLFWYQQALGQGPEFLTYFQNEAQLDKSGLPSDRFFAERPEGSVSTLKIQRTQQEDSAVYLCASSLARTTYEQYFGPGTRLTVT.

This clonotype was seen once. The rearrangement links TRBV24-1 to TRBJ2-2, with 12 bases identical to TRBD1. Trimming removed 3 bases from V and 0 bases from J; junction bases left unmatched: 1. The CDR3 totals 17 residues. The germline V gene encodes CDR1 KGHDR and CDR2 SFDVKD. CDR3 residues: CATSDRDRGPNTGELFF. The CDR3 nucleotides read TGTGCCACCAGTGATCGGGACAGGGGGCCGAACACCGGGGAGCTGTTTTTT.

This clonotype was recorded a few times. The chain combines TRBV3-1 with TRBJ2-3; 11 bases agree with TRBD2. Unmatched junction bases numbered 17, after V lost 5 bases and J lost 10 bases. The CDR3 is 17 residues long. Germline V CDR1 and CDR2: LGHDT, YNNKEL (reference sequence). In DNA, the CDR3 is TGTGCCAGCAGCACCCGACTAGCGGGGTCGGCCCCCCCTCCGCAGTATTTT. The encoded protein is CASSTRLAGSAPPPQYF.